A selection of T cell receptor beta chains follows, all from one sample in a study of blood T cells in healthy people across ages. In TCRdb, the 5' RACE reads were re-called with MiXCR into one record per CDR3 protein. The table records about 1 million distinct CDR3 sequences, 45% of them present only once. The sample comprised blood. The source of these receptors is a woman aged 60-75 years in good health. The CDR3 runs from the conserved cysteine through the conserved F or W. A D gene is named only where the DNA matches it firmly. A clone size is listed for some rows: how often the clone was seen (once, few, many), or a class if it is expanded.

j_gene	abundance	v_gene	d_gene	CDR3aa	CDR3nt
TRBJ1-6	once	TRBV4-1	TRBD1	CASSKREGTAESPLHF	TGCGCCAGCAGCAAAAGGGAGGGGACAGCGGAATCACCCCTCCACTTT
TRBJ2-7	NA	TRBV20-1	TRBD2	CSARVGAGEYEQYF	TGCAGTGCTAGAGTTGGAGCGGGAGAATACGAGCAGTACTTC
TRBJ1-2	NA	TRBV6-1	TRBD1	CAGSPGQANYGYTF	TGTGCCGGCAGCCCGGGACAGGCGAACTATGGCTACACCTTC
TRBJ2-5	NA	TRBV28	TRBD2	CASMELAGKEQEAQYF	TGTGCCAGCATGGAACTAGCGGGAAAAGAGCAAGAGGCCCAGTACTTC
TRBJ2-3	NA	TRBV6-1	TRBD2	CASSELAGISDTQYF	TGTGCCAGCAGTGAACTAGCGGGAATTTCAGATACGCAGTATTTT
TRBJ1-4	NA	TRBV7-2	NA	CASSRSPSPGEKLFF	TGTGCCAGCAGTCGATCCCCTTCACCGGGAGAAAAACTGTTTTTT
TRBJ1-6	NA	TRBV6-1	NA	CASSELKGGARGSRSPLHF	TGTGCCAGCAGTGAACTTAAGGGTGGAGCGAGGGGCAGCCGGTCACCCCTCCACTTT
TRBJ2-1	NA	TRBV5-1	NA	CASSLEAGRGYNEQFF	TGCGCCAGCAGCTTGGAGGCAGGTAGGGGGTACAATGAGCAGTTCTTC
TRBJ2-3	many	TRBV11-3	TRBD1	CASSRDRATDTQYF	TGCGCCAGCAGCCGGGACAGGGCCACAGATACGCAGTATTTT
TRBJ2-4	NA	TRBV4-1	NA	CASSQNPGWEQYF	TGCGCCAGCAGCCAAAACCCTGGGTGGGAGCAGTACTTC
TRBJ2-3	once	TRBV15	NA	CATSRDKGQMEDTQYF	TGTGCCACCAGCAGAGATAAGGGCCAGATGGAAGATACGCAGTATTTT
TRBJ1-5	few	TRBV3-1	NA	CASSQRRGPYSNQPQHF	TGTGCCAGCAGCCAACGACGCGGTCCGTATAGCAATCAGCCCCAGCATTTT
TRBJ1-5	many	TRBV6-5	TRBD1	CATRDRGNQPQHF	TGTGCAACCCGGGACAGGGGAAATCAGCCCCAGCATTTT
TRBJ2-7	NA	TRBV6-6	NA	CASSYHSADTGEQYF	TGTGCCAGCAGCTACCATAGCGCGGATACGGGCGAGCAGTACTTC
TRBJ2-3	NA	TRBV7-8	NA	CASSSREGGFTDTQYF	TGTGCCAGCAGCTCCCGCGAGGGGGGCTTCACAGATACGCAGTATTTT
TRBJ1-2	few	TRBV29-1	NA	CSVELAKWYGYTF	TGCAGCGTTGAACTAGCGAAGTGGTATGGCTACACCTTC
TRBJ1-2	few	TRBV29-1	TRBD1	CSAEGQSLGYGYTF	TGCAGCGCCGAGGGACAGTCTTTAGGCTATGGCTACACCTTC
TRBJ2-5	NA	TRBV7-2	NA	CASSLEGNDEQYF	TGTGCCAGCAGCTTAGAGGGGAACGATGAGCAGTACTTC
TRBJ2-7	few	TRBV7-8	TRBD2	CASSLPLAGGYEQYF	TGTGCCAGCAGCTTACCTTTAGCGGGAGGGTACGAGCAGTACTTC
TRBJ2-3	NA	TRBV4-1	TRBD2	CTSSQPSGLAEKSIDTQYF	TGCACCAGCAGCCAACCTTCGGGACTAGCGGAGAAGAGTATAGATACGCAGTATTTT
TRBJ2-3	few	TRBV6-5	TRBD2	CASSYLTSGTDTQYF	TGTGCCAGCAGTTACCTGACTAGCGGCACAGATACGCAGTATTTT
TRBJ2-1	many	TRBV7-2	NA	CASSSRYNEQFF	TGTGCCAGCAGCTCGAGATACAATGAGCAGTTCTTC
TRBJ2-1	few	TRBV4-2	TRBD2	CASSQGPTGTRGNEQFF	TGTGCCAGCAGCCAAGGTCCGACCGGGACTAGGGGCAATGAGCAGTTCTTC